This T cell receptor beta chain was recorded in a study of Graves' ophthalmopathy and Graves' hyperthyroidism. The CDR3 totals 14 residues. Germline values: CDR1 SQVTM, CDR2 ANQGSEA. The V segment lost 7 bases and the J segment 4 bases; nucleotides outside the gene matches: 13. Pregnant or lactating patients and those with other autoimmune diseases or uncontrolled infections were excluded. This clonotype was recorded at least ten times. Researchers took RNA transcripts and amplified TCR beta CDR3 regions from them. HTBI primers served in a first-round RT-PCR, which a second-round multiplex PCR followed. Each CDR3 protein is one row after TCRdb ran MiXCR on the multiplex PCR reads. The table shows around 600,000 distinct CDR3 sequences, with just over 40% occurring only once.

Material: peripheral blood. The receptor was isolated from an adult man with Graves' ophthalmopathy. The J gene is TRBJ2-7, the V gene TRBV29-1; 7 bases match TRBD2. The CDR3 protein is CSASSGTNSYEQYF. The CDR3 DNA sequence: TGCAGCGCAAGTTCCGGGACTAACTCTTACGAGCAGTACTTC.